Here is one T cell receptor (beta chain) with its context. No antigen is known for it. Germline and junction disagree at one end, which may indicate a read error. The data belong to a study of T cell repertoires in cytomegalovirus infection. As for the study in general: Indications came from public TCR beta signatures; they pointed to CMV infection and to a matching HLA type. Whole-study results and caveats: In two of eight donors, the top clonotype was HLA-C-restricted CMV-specific.

One entry per CDR3 protein, called by TCRdb with MiXCR from the reads. Counted here are nearly 550,000 distinct CDR3 sequences, 15% to 20% occurring once; the ten biggest clones make up roughly a quarter. This receptor was obtained from a human donor in good health (CMV status not recorded). Some clones in this sample may be carry-over from other donors' samples. Sequenced input: CD8+ T cells from PBMCs.

The CDR3 nucleotides read TGTGCCAGCAACTTAGAAGGGGGCGGCTACAATGAGCAGTTCTTC. This gives the protein CASNLEGGGYNEQFF. The chain couples TRBV11-3 to TRBJ2-1, with 7 nucleotides matching TRBD1. Germline V gene sequence: CDR1 SGHNT, CDR2 YENEEA. The CDR3 runs 15 residues.